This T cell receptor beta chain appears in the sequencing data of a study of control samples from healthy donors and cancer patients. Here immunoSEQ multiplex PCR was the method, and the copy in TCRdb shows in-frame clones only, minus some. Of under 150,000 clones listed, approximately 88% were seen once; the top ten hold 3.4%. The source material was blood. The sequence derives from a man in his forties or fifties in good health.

This chain's CDR3 is CASKSSGEKLFF. In DNA, the CDR3 is TGTGCCAGCAAGTCCTCGGGGGAAAAACTGTTTTTT. This sequence joins TRBV6-6 and TRBJ1-4; the D is unclear. CDR1 and CDR2 (germline): MNHNY, SVGAGI (reference sequence). The CDR3 is 12 residues long. V shed 7 bases and J shed 8 bases, with 11 bases lying between them.